These 21 T cell receptor beta chains share one sample of origin, sequenced in a study of Tregs in tolerant kidney transplant recipients. TCRdb's copy holds only in-frame clones and misses some; the assay was immunoSEQ multiplex PCR. The sample shows about 100,000 clones, 80% to 95% of them seen only once. Sequencing used CD4+ T cells from blood, obtained before the transplant. These receptors came from a human donor who received a combined kidney and bone marrow transplant.

This chain uses TRBV28 with TRBJ1-2, with 7 bases identical to TRBD1. Germline CDR1 MDHEN, CDR2 SYDVKM. Losses at the gene ends were 3 bases for V and 8 bases for J; bases not matched to a gene: 9. The CDR3 has 14 residues. The CDR3 DNA reads TGTGCCAGCAGTTTGGCCAGGGGGACGAGGGGCTACACCTTC. As protein: CASSLARGTRGYTF.

The genes are TRBV7-3 and TRBJ1-2; 7 nucleotides line up with TRBD1. The CDR3 is 14 residues long. Unmatched junction bases numbered 5, after V lost 0 bases and J lost 7 bases. Germline CDR1 is SGHTA and CDR2 is FQGTGA. CDR3 sequence (DNA): TGTGCCAGCAGCTTAACCGCAGGGGACAGTGGCTACACCTTC. It codes for CASSLTAGDSGYTF.

The chain recombines TRBV7-2 with TRBJ2-2; possibly TRBD2 for D (5 bases). The germline V gene encodes CDR1 SGHTA and CDR2 FQGNSA. The CDR3 has 14 amino acids. The V and J ends lost 1 base and 7 bases respectively, with 10 bases between them. This CDR3 is CASSLVTGSGELFF. The CDR3 DNA reads TGTGCCAGCAGCTTAGTAACGGGGAGCGGGGAGCTGTTTTTT.

The rearrangement uses TRBV5-1 and TRBJ2-3; 12 nucleotides agree with TRBD2. This CDR3 contains 17 residues. Germline CDR1 is SGHRS and CDR2 is YFSETQ. J lost 2 bases, V lost 1 base, and 5 bases had no gene match. The CDR3 nucleotides read TGCGCCAGCAGCTTGAGGCTAGCGGGGGGGACCACAGATACGCAGTATTTT. This codes for CASSLRLAGGTTDTQYF. Using reference TRBV5-1 and TRBJ2-3 for the parts outside the CDR3, the full variable domain is KAGVTQTPRYLIKTRGQQVTLSCSPISGHRSVSWYQQTPGQGLQFLFEYFSETQRNKGNFPGRFSGRQFSNSRSEMNVSTLELGDSALYLCASSLRLAGGTTDTQYFGPGTRLTVL.

This clone was recorded once. This sequence joins TRBV18 and TRBJ1-5; a weak D match, TRBD1 (5 bases). CDR3 size: 16 residues. The germline V gene encodes CDR1 KGHSH and CDR2 LQKENI. Trimming removed 3 bases at V and 5 bases at J, with 17 bases between. The CDR3 DNA follows: TGTGCCAGCTCACCCGGTATAAGGGGAGGAGATCAGCCCCAGCATTTT. Amino acids: CASSPGIRGGDQPQHF.

Turning to this clone: One end of the junction fails to match germline, which may point to a read error. In DNA, the CDR3 is TGCGCCAGCAGCTTGGACCAGGCCGGCTATGGCTACGCCTTC. Its protein product is CASSLDQAGYGYAF. This rearrangement joins TRBV5-1 to TRBJ1-2; D call uncertain. The germline V gene encodes CDR1 SGHRS and CDR2 YFSETQ. The CDR3 is made up of 14 amino acids. The variable domain in full, with the rest retrieved from reference TRBV5-1 and TRBJ1-2, is KAGVTQTPRYLIKTRGQQVTLSCSPISGHRSVSWYQQTPGQGLQFLFEYFSETQRNKGNFPGRFSGRQFSNSRSEMNVSTLELGDSALYLCASSLDQAGYGYAFGSGTRLTVV.

The genes are TRBV2 and TRBJ1-5, with D unclear. The CDR3 is made up of 12 amino acids. Germline lookup yields CDR1 SNHLY and CDR2 FYNNEI. Trimming took off 1 base at V and 9 bases at J, with 7 bases between the two ends. The CDR3 is CASSEGSRPQHF. The CDR3 coding sequence is TGTGCCAGCAGTGAAGGGAGTAGGCCCCAGCATTTT.

This sequence joins TRBV7-3 and TRBJ2-3; 9 bases are shared with TRBD2. Per the germline V gene, CDR1 is SGHTA and CDR2 is FQGTGA. This CDR3 has 16 residues. Trimming removed 4 bases from V and 0 bases from J; junction bases left unmatched: 5. This chain's CDR3 is CASSSLAGYSTDTQYF. CDR3 DNA sequence: TGTGCCAGCAGCTCTCTAGCGGGGTACAGCACAGATACGCAGTATTTT.

A word on this clone: Different DNA sequences within this sample yield the same CDR3. The V gene is TRBV18, the J gene TRBJ1-6; a weak D match, TRBD1 (6 bases). The length of the CDR3 is 14 residues. Germline-derived CDR1 and CDR2 are KGHSH and LQKENI. V was cut by 4 bases and J by 10 bases, with 14 bases left in between. The CDR3 coding sequence is TGTGCCAGCTCACTCGACAGGATAAGCTCACCCCTCCACTTT. Its protein product is CASSLDRISSPLHF.

The chain combines TRBV7-7 with TRBJ2-3; D uncertain. This CDR3 is built from 13 residues. Germline values: CDR1 SSHAT, CDR2 FNYEAQ (reference sequence). V lost 3 bases and J 2 bases, leaving 6 bases between the germline ends. CDR3 in amino acids: CASSFFVTDTQYF. As DNA, the CDR3 is TGTGCCAGCAGCTTCTTTGTCACAGATACGCAGTATTTT.

The rearrangement uses TRBV28 and TRBJ2-2, with D tentatively TRBD2 (5 bases). Germline lookup yields CDR1 MDHEN and CDR2 SYDVKM. The V end was cut by 4 bases, the J end by 1 base, with 19 bases between. This CDR3 has 18 amino acids. The CDR3: CASSSANVVGRNTGELFF. The CDR3, as DNA: TGTGCCAGCAGTTCAGCAAACGTGGTGGGGAGGAACACCGGGGAGCTGTTTTTT.

The chain recombines TRBV4-2 with TRBJ2-2; D gene uncertain. Germline CDR1 reads LGHNA; CDR2 reads YNFKEQ. CDR3 length equals 12 residues. The V end was cut by 2 bases, the J end by 5 bases, with 3 bases between. In nucleotides, the CDR3 is TGTGCCAGCAGCCAACCAACCGGGGAGCTGTTTTTT. Protein product: CASSQPTGELFF.

This sequence joins TRBV7-2 and TRBJ2-7, with D possibly being TRBD2 (5 bases). This CDR3 is 15 amino acids long. Trimming took off 1 base at V and 3 bases at J, with 13 bases between the two ends. The germline V gene has CDR1 SGHTA and CDR2 FQGNSA. The CDR3 DNA reads TGTGCCAGCAGCTTAGTAACAACTAGTGACTACGAGCAGTACTTC. It is translated as CASSLVTTSDYEQYF.

CDR3 protein: CASGLVRMIPDREGMNEQYF. The CDR3, as DNA: TGTGCTAGTGGTTTGGTACGAATGATCCCGGACAGGGAGGGGATGAACGAGCAGTACTTC. This chain joins TRBV12-5 and TRBJ2-7, with D perhaps TRBD1 (8 bases). Germline lookup yields CDR1 LGHNT and CDR2 FRNRAP. The V end was cut by 0 bases, the J end by 5 bases, with 29 bases between. The CDR3 is 20 residues long. The variable domain in full, with the rest retrieved from reference TRBV12-5 and TRBJ2-7, is DARVTQTPRHKVTEMGQEVTMRCQPILGHNTVFWYRQTMMQGLELLAYFRNRAPLDDSGMPKDRFSAEMPDATLATLKIQPSEPRDSAVYFCASGLVRMIPDREGMNEQYFGPGTRLTVT.

The CDR3 reads CASRARGAPYNEQFF. CDR3 coding DNA: TGTGCCAGCAGAGCACGGGGGGCCCCTTACAATGAGCAGTTCTTC. This chain uses TRBV2 with TRBJ2-1, with a tentative D call TRBD2 (7 bases). V dropped 6 bases and J dropped 4 bases, with 16 bases sitting between them. CDR3 length: 15 residues. The germline V gene encodes CDR1 SNHLY and CDR2 FYNNEI.

This chain joins TRBV11-3 and TRBJ2-3; D uncertain. Trimming took off 2 bases at V and 6 bases at J, with 6 bases between the two ends. This CDR3 contains 12 residues. Per the germline V gene, CDR1 is SGHNT and CDR2 is YENEEA. CDR3 nucleotides: TGTGCCAGCAGCTTAACAGACGATACGCAGTATTTT. This sequence encodes CASSLTDDTQYF.

The CDR3 sequence: CASSLGTGTSYEQYF. The CDR3 DNA sequence: TGTGCCAGCAGCTTAGGGACAGGAACATCCTACGAGCAGTACTTC. This chain uses TRBV11-2 with TRBJ2-7; 7 bases match TRBD1. Germline V gene lookup returns CDR1 SGHAT and CDR2 FQNNGV. This CDR3 has 15 residues. Trimming took 1 base from V and 1 from J; bases not matched to a gene: 4.

CDR3 nucleotide sequence: TGTGCCAGCAGCCCACCGGGGGGGCGCGAGCAGTACTTC. It codes for CASSPPGGREQYF. The chain combines TRBV5-4 with TRBJ2-7, with TRBD2 identical over 8 bases. The CDR3 loop spans 13 amino acids. V shed 4 bases and J 6 bases; nucleotides not matched to a gene: 6. Per the germline V gene, CDR1 is SGHNT and CDR2 is YYREEE (reference sequence).

The V and J genes are TRBV19 and TRBJ2-7, with unresolved D. This CDR3 contains 14 residues. The germline gives CDR1 LNHDA, CDR2 SQIVND (reference sequence). Trimming pared 3 bases from V and 0 bases from J, leaving 9 bases between. CDR3 amino acids: CASSIRVGSYEQYF. CDR3 coding DNA: TGTGCCAGTAGTATCCGGGTGGGCTCCTACGAGCAGTACTTC.

The genes are TRBV7-2 and TRBJ1-1; 7 nucleotides line up with TRBD1. The CDR3 runs 13 residues. V lost 1 base and J lost 7; bases outside the gene matches: 3. Germline V CDR1 and CDR2: SGHTA, FQGNSA. CDR3 DNA sequence: TGTGCCAGCAGCTTAGAGGACAGGTATGAAGCTTTCTTT. Protein sequence: CASSLEDRYEAFF.

This chain uses TRBV5-1 with TRBJ2-3, with TRBD1 matching 11 bases. The germline CDR1 and CDR2 sequences are SGHRS and YFSETQ. The CDR3 extends over 17 amino acids. V shed 2 bases and J 3 bases; nucleotides not matched to a gene: 8. CDR3 in amino acids: CASSLRTGGFITDTQYF. The CDR3 DNA reads TGCGCCAGCAGCTTAAGGACAGGGGGCTTTATAACAGATACGCAGTATTTT. The full variable domain, its missing parts supplied by reference TRBV5-1 and TRBJ2-3, is KAGVTQTPRYLIKTRGQQVTLSCSPISGHRSVSWYQQTPGQGLQFLFEYFSETQRNKGNFPGRFSGRQFSNSRSEMNVSTLELGDSALYLCASSLRTGGFITDTQYFGPGTRLTVL.